The source of this TCR beta chain is a study of cytomegalovirus exposure and HLA in healthy donors. Findings of the study overall: CMV antigen specificity of a few CMV-associated chains was confirmed in vitro. Later work found that TCR association rates differed between HLA loci; DRB1 had the most and HLA-C the fewest.

A note on this clone: Its antigen remains unknown.

The PCR employed 60 Vbeta primers together with 13 Jbeta primers. Method: immunoSEQ multiplex PCR; TCRdb's copy keeps in-frame clones and lacks some. The top ten hold roughly 4% of the sample, which has some 120,000 clones, roughly 80% seen once. CDR1 and CDR2 (germline): MDHEN, SYDVKM. J gave up 4 bases and V 3 bases, and 8 bases lay outside the gene matches. This CDR3 has 16 residues. Source material: PBMCs. The chain combines TRBV28 with TRBJ2-2; 7 bases line up with TRBD2. This receptor was obtained from a woman aged 35 to 49 in good health and CMV-seropositive. The CDR3 sequence is CASSLVGRGSTGELFF. CDR3 coding DNA: TGTGCCAGCAGTTTGGTGGGGAGGGGAAGCACCGGGGAGCTGTTTTTT.